What follows are 20 T cell receptor beta chains derived from one specimen sequenced in a study of T-cell reconstitution after alpha-beta-depleted transplantation in children. During its preparation, the TCRbeta library received unique molecular identifiers. TCRdb re-called the PCR reads with MiXCR, one entry per CDR3 protein. The table includes about 980,000 distinct CDR3 sequences, 25% to 30% detected once. The specimen comprised PBMCs, mostly from graft donor cells, sampled 360 days after TCRalphabeta/CD19-depleted stem cell transplant. The origin of the receptors is a boy under two years old who had a stem cell transplant for SCID, so the T cells may come from the graft donor.

The chain is built from TRBV9 and TRBJ2-1; 14 bases map to TRBD2. CDR1 and CDR2 (germline): SGDLS, YYNGEE. This CDR3 spans 18 amino acids. V gave up 4 bases and J gave up 7 bases; unmatched junction bases: 13. The CDR3 spells CASSFLPGLAGEGNEQFF. The CDR3 DNA reads TGTGCCAGCAGCTTCCTCCCGGGACTAGCGGGAGAAGGGAATGAGCAGTTCTTC.

V usage is TRBV12-3 or TRBV12-4 and J usage is TRBJ2-1; perhaps TRBD2 as D (5 bases). The ends were cut back, 8 bases at V and 1 base at J, with 15 bases in the middle. The length of the CDR3 is 15 residues. The CDR3 sequence is CASALGRESYNEQFF. In DNA, the CDR3 is TGTGCCAGCGCCTTGGGAAGGGAGTCCTACAATGAGCAGTTCTTC.

The J gene is TRBJ1-1, the V gene TRBV4-2, with a weak D call TRBD1 (5 bases). The CDR3 consists of 13 residues. Per germline, CDR1 LGHNA and CDR2 YNFKEQ. Trimming shortened V by 4 bases and J by 7 bases, and 13 bases separated the two germline ends. DNA of the CDR3: TGTGCCAGCAGCCCCCTGAGACAGAATGAAGCTTTCTTT. Protein sequence: CASSPLRQNEAFF.

This clonotype was detected only a few times. The chain is built from TRBV7-2 and TRBJ2-7, with TRBD1 identical over 7 bases. Trimming at V came to 1 base and at J to 2 bases, leaving 8 bases not matched to a gene. Germline CDR1 SGHTA, CDR2 FQGNSA. This CDR3 comprises 16 residues. The CDR3: CASSLGGTVETYEQYF. Here the CDR3 DNA reads TGTGCCAGCAGCTTAGGTGGGACAGTTGAGACCTACGAGCAGTACTTC.

This clonotype was observed a few times. The chain uses TRBV5-1 and TRBJ2-1; no definite D call. Germline V gene lookup returns CDR1 SGHRS and CDR2 YFSETQ. The CDR3 contains 15 residues. Trimming removed 1 base at V and 4 bases at J, with 12 bases between. CDR3: CASSLSYTVYNEQFF. DNA of the CDR3: TGCGCCAGCAGCTTGTCTTACACAGTTTACAATGAGCAGTTCTTC.

This clonotype appeared a few times. The CDR3 sequence: CASEADYEQYF. In DNA form, the CDR3 reads TGTGCCAGCGAAGCGGACTACGAGCAGTACTTC. This rearrangement joins TRBV6-5 to TRBJ2-7, with D perhaps matching TRBD2 (5 bases). The CDR3 extends over 11 amino acids. Trimming pared 8 bases from V and 3 bases from J, leaving 8 bases between. Germline lookup yields CDR1 MNHEY and CDR2 SVGAGI.

This rearrangement joins TRBV20-1 to TRBJ2-5, with D unresolved. Trimming took off 0 bases at V and 4 bases at J, with 15 bases between the two ends. CDR1 is DFQATT and CDR2 is SNEGSKA in the germline V gene (reference sequence). This CDR3 is 15 amino acids long. The CDR3 spells CSARDPQHVRETQYF. The DNA for the CDR3 is TGCAGTGCTAGAGATCCCCAGCATGTCAGAGAGACCCAGTACTTC.

The V gene is TRBV29-1, the J gene TRBJ2-5, with D perhaps TRBD1 or TRBD2 (6 bases each). With 5 bases removed from V and 6 bases from J, the gap between germline ends came to 10 bases. Germline CDR1 is SQVTM and CDR2 is ANQGSEA. The CDR3 loop spans 11 amino acids. CDR3 nucleotide sequence: TGCAGCGTTAGGGGGGACAAGACCCAGTACTTC. Translation: CSVRGDKTQYF.

The rearrangement uses TRBV6-2 or TRBV6-3 and TRBJ2-7; D is perhaps TRBD1 (5 bases). The CDR3 contains 16 residues. Germline V lookup: CDR1 MNHEY, CDR2 SVGEGT. Trimming took off 4 bases at V and 2 bases at J, with 18 bases between the two ends. This CDR3 is CASSLDPRRATYEQYF. The CDR3, as DNA: TGTGCCAGCAGTTTGGACCCCCGCAGGGCCACCTACGAGCAGTACTTC.

The chain carries TRBV6-5 and TRBJ1-5; D uncertain. CDR1 and CDR2 (germline): MNHEY, SVGAGI. The CDR3 runs 13 residues. V shed 6 bases and J shed 6 bases, with 12 bases lying between them. CDR3 sequence: CASRGPSIQPQHF. DNA of the CDR3: TGTGCCAGCAGGGGTCCATCAATTCAGCCCCAGCATTTT.

This clonotype was seen a few times. A read error may account for a junction end that differs from germline. The chain uses TRBV7-2 and TRBJ1-1; D uncertain. In germline, CDR1 is SGHTA, CDR2 FQGNSA. The length of the CDR3 is 13 residues. CDR3 in amino acids: CASSLGRVPDAFF. CDR3 nucleotide sequence: TGTGCCAGCAGCTTAGGGAGGGTTCCTGACGCTTTCTTT.

V gene TRBV10-1 combines with J gene TRBJ2-3; no reliable D call. Germline lookup yields CDR1 WNHNN and CDR2 SYGVQD (reference sequence). The CDR3 totals 14 residues. The V and J ends lost 1 base and 0 bases respectively, with 5 bases between them. DNA for the CDR3: TGCGCCAGCAGTGAGTGGGCCAGCACAGATACGCAGTATTTT. Translated, it gives CASSEWASTDTQYF.

The V and J genes are TRBV3-1 and TRBJ2-5; 7 nucleotides agree with TRBD2. The germline V gene has CDR1 LGHDT and CDR2 YNNKEL (reference sequence). Germline trimming cut 2 bases from V and 4 bases from J; bases unmatched to any gene: 10. The length of the CDR3 is 16 residues. CDR3 in amino acids: CASSQRGGLVGETQYF. CDR3 nucleotide sequence: TGTGCCAGCAGCCAACGCGGAGGACTAGTGGGAGAGACCCAGTACTTC.

The rearrangement links TRBV9 to TRBJ2-3; D ambiguous. The V gene's germline CDR1 is SGDLS and CDR2 YYNGEE. This CDR3 is built from 16 residues. V dropped 0 bases and J dropped 1 base, with 12 bases sitting between them. The chain's CDR3 is CASSVDGVEGTDTQYF. The CDR3 bases are TGTGCCAGCAGCGTAGATGGAGTAGAGGGCACAGATACGCAGTATTTT.

The rearrangement joins TRBV10-3 to TRBJ2-3; tentatively, D is TRBD1 or TRBD2 (6 bases each). The CDR3 is made up of 14 amino acids. CDR1 and CDR2 from the germline V gene are ENHRY and SYGVKD. Deletions cut 9 bases from V and 2 bases from J, with 15 bases between. The CDR3 DNA reads TGTGCCATTGCGGAGGGGGAAAACACAGATACGCAGTATTTT. This sequence encodes CAIAEGENTDTQYF.

This clonotype appeared a few times. The V and J genes are TRBV6-5 and TRBJ2-3, with 9 bases matching TRBD2. The trim removed 7 bases at V and 2 bases at J, leaving 13 bases unmatched. This CDR3 spans 17 amino acids. CDR1 is MNHEY, CDR2 SVGAGI, per germline. Written as DNA, the CDR3 is TGTGCCAGCATTCTAGCAGCGGGGGGCCTCTTCACAGATACGCAGTATTTT. It yields the protein CASILAAGGLFTDTQYF.

The rearrangement links TRBV20-1 to TRBJ2-7; possible D gene TRBD1, 6 bases. Germline V gene sequence: CDR1 DFQATT, CDR2 SNEGSKA (reference sequence). Deletions cut 6 bases from V and 0 bases from J, with 12 bases between. The length of the CDR3 is 13 residues. DNA of the CDR3: TGCAGTGCGGAGACAGGCGTCTCCTACGAGCAGTACTTC. Translated: CSAETGVSYEQYF.

This chain connects TRBV18 to TRBJ2-5; D call uncertain. Germline lookup yields CDR1 KGHSH and CDR2 LQKENI. Trimming removed 2 bases at V and 4 bases at J, with 8 bases between. The CDR3 is 13 residues long. Written as DNA, the CDR3 is TGTGCCAGCTCACCAGAGATCCCAGAGACCCAGTACTTC. Translating it yields CASSPEIPETQYF.

This rearrangement joins TRBV6-5 to TRBJ1-2; 8 positions agree with TRBD1. The CDR3 sequence is 15 residues long. Trimming took 7 bases from V and 1 from J; bases not matched to a gene: 8. The germline V gene encodes CDR1 MNHEY and CDR2 SVGAGI. CDR3 residues: CASKPTGVINYGYTF. DNA of the CDR3: TGTGCCAGCAAGCCGACAGGGGTTATTAACTATGGCTACACCTTC.

This rearrangement joins TRBV25-1 to TRBJ1-2, with D perhaps TRBD1 (6 bases). With 6 bases removed from V and 1 base from J, the gap between germline ends came to 9 bases. The CDR3 spans 13 residues. Germline loops: CDR1 MGHDK, CDR2 SYGVNS. CDR3 bases: TGTGCCAGCAGGTCAGGGGTTAACTATGGCTACACCTTC. Encoded protein: CASRSGVNYGYTF.